The present T cell receptor (beta chain) was sequenced within a study of blood T cell repertoires in COVID-19. TCRdb keeps only in-frame clones here, not all; method: immunoSEQ multiplex PCR. The sample lists approximately 300,000 clones, about 90% occurring once. Per the germline V gene, CDR1 is PRHDT and CDR2 is FYEKMQ (reference sequence). The CDR3 covers 12 residues. V shed 5 bases and J shed 3 bases, with 7 bases lying between them. The chain is built from TRBV13 and TRBJ1-1; D is perhaps TRBD1 (5 bases). Sequencing used peripheral blood. This clonotype was sampled from a woman between 40 and 50 years old with acute or convalescent COVID-19. CDR3 residues: CASSKGDTEAFF. The CDR3 DNA reads TGTGCCAGCAGCAAAGGGGACACTGAAGCTTTCTTT.